This T cell receptor (beta chain) is drawn from a study of human T cells and chemical hapten exposure. Trimming cost V 0 bases and J 10 bases; bases outside gene matches: 6. Germline loops: CDR1 MNHEY, CDR2 SVGAGI. The CDR3 spans 14 residues. The time point here: pre-sensitization, week 0. The sample's treatment: therapeutic diphenylcyclopropenone sensitization with weekly scalp DPC. This clonotype appeared many times. TCRdb called the RACE reads again in MiXCR, with one record for every CDR3 protein. The sample lists 300,000 to 400,000 distinct CDR3 sequences; 5% to 6.5% were seen once. This clonotype originated in a woman aged 45-59 years with alopecia areata. Some clones in this sample may be carry-over from other donors' samples. The chain is built from TRBV6-5 and TRBJ2-1; 7 bases fit TRBD1. Source: whole blood, taken in connection with sensitization to the hapten diphenylcyclopropenone (DPC). As DNA, the CDR3 is TGTGCCAGCAGTTACTCGAGGACAGGCCGGGAGCAGTTCTTC. It specifies CASSYSRTGREQFF.